The sample holds many counts of the clone carrying this TCR beta chain. Antigen: not known. V lost 5 bases and J lost 5; bases outside the gene matches: 17. The CDR3 length is 19 residues. Germline CDR1 reads SGHTA; CDR2 reads FQGTGA. TCRdb processed the reads anew with MiXCR; each CDR3 protein has one entry. The data show 200,000 to 300,000 distinct CDR3 sequences, over 8% seen once. This record belongs to a study of T cell repertoires in cytomegalovirus infection. Study context: In public TCR beta signatures, there were indications of both CMV infection and matching HLA type.

General study findings and limits: HLA-C-restricted CMV-specific TCR beta clonotypes prevailed in the ex vivo response. CMV carriers having the relevant HLA were flagged by cumulative public TCR beta family frequency.

The gene calls are TRBV7-3 and TRBJ2-3, with 12 bases matching TRBD2. This TCR derives from a human donor in good health (CMV status not recorded). Some clones in this sample may be carry-over from other donors' samples. The sequenced material came from PBMCs. The CDR3 sequence: CASSLLGLAGGASGDTQYF. The CDR3 DNA sequence: TGTGCCAGCAGCCTCTTAGGGCTAGCGGGGGGGGCAAGTGGAGATACGCAGTATTTT.